This passage covers 8 T cell receptor beta chains from one sample sequenced in a study of monozygotic twins with inflammatory bowel disease. TCRdb derives one entry per CDR3 protein from the 5' RACE reads, leaving out DNA. This sample's table has 300,000 to 350,000 distinct CDR3 sequences. Sequenced: blood. Receptors were obtained from a human donor with ulcerative colitis or Crohn's disease, or a healthy co-twin of an affected twin (not recorded which).

This CDR3 is CASTPSEDGSYEQYF. The chain combines TRBV5-1 with TRBJ2-7. The germline V gene has CDR1 SGHRS and CDR2 YFSETQ. The CDR3 has 15 residues. Full variable domain (outside the CDR3, taken from reference TRBV5-1 and TRBJ2-7): KAGVTQTPRYLIKTRGQQVTLSCSPISGHRSVSWYQQTPGQGLQFLFEYFSETQRNKGNFPGRFSGRQFSNSRSEMNVSTLELGDSALYLCASTPSEDGSYEQYFGPGTRLTVT.

The chain has TRBV5-1 and TRBJ2-3. Looked up from germline, CDR1 is SGHRS and CDR2 is YFSETQ. The length of the CDR3 is 13 residues. The CDR3: CASSLGTGDTQYF.

The CDR3 protein is CASSYGGSGSYEQYF. V is TRBV6-5 and J is TRBJ2-7; the D call of TRBD1 rests on TCRdb alone, since no DNA is present to check it. Germline-derived CDR1 and CDR2 are MNHEY and SVGAGI. The CDR3 length is 15 residues.

This chain joins TRBV2 and TRBJ1-4. This CDR3 region has 14 residues. Germline CDR1 SNHLY, CDR2 FYNNEI. The CDR3 sequence is CASSVRTAVEKLFF.

The rearrangement uses TRBV10-3 and TRBJ1-1. The CDR3 is 16 amino acids. Germline-derived CDR1 and CDR2 are ENHRY and SYGVKD. CDR3 in amino acids: CAISEGQGGKKTEAFF.

V and J are TRBV19 and TRBJ2-2; no DNA is available, so the TRBD1 call from TCRdb remains unchecked. The CDR3 is 18 amino acids. Germline V gene sequence: CDR1 LNHDA, CDR2 SQIVND (reference sequence). CDR3 residues: CASSIMFRGEPNTGELFF.

The genes are TRBV5-1 and TRBJ2-7; TCRdb gives TRBD2 as the D gene, but with no DNA this cannot be confirmed. Looked up from germline, CDR1 is SGHRS and CDR2 is YFSETQ. The CDR3 runs to 15 residues. This CDR3 reads CASSSTGTSGGTQYF.

The chain recombines TRBV19 with TRBJ2-6. The CDR3 covers 13 residues. Germline CDR1 is LNHDA and CDR2 is SQIVND (reference sequence). The CDR3 region is CASTGSGANVLTF.